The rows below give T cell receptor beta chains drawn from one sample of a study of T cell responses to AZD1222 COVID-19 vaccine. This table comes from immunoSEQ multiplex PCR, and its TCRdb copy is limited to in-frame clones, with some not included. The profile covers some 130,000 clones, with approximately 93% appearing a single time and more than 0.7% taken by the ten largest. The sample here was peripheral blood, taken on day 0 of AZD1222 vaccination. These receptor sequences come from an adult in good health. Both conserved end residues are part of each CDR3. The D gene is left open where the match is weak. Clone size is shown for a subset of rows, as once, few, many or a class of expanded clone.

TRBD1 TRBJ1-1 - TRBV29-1 TGCAGCGTTGGACAGGACAGGATGAACACTGAAGCTTTCTTT CSVGQDRMNTEAFF
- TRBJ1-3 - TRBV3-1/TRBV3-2 TGTGCCAGCAGCCAAGTCACAGGGTGGCCTGGAAACACCATATATTTT CASSQVTGWPGNTIYF
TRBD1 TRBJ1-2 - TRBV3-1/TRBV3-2 TGTGCCAGCAGCCCGGGGACAGGGATCTTCTATGGCTACACCTTC CASSPGTGIFYGYTF
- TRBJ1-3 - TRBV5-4 TGTGCCAGCAGCCCAGGTCCAGCGGCGGCTGGAAACACCATATATTTT CASSPGPAAAGNTIYF
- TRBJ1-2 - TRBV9 TGTGCCAGCAGCCCACTGTTGAATCCCTATGGCTACACCTTC CASSPLLNPYGYTF
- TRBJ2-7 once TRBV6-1 TGTGCCAGCAGTGACTCCTACGAGCAGTACTTC CASSDSYEQYF
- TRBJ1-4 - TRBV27 TGTGCCAGCAGCCGAAAGGGGACAAGTGAAAAACTGTTTTTT CASSRKGTSEKLFF
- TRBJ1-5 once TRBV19 TGTGCCAGTAGTATTGGGGGGGATCAGCCCCAGCATTTT CASSIGGDQPQHF
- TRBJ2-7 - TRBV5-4 TGTGCCAGCAGCTTCATAACAGGGTCTGGCCTCTACGAGCAGTACTTC CASSFITGSGLYEQYF
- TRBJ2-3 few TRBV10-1 TGCGCCAGCAGAGCCGGGAGCACAGATACGCAGTATTTT CASRAGSTDTQYF
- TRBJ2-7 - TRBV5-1 TGCGCCAGCAGCTTGGGGGCTGGGCCGCAGCAGGAGCAGTACTTC CASSLGAGPQQEQYF
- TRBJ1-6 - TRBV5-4 TGTGCCAGCAGCTTGACAGCGTTCAATTCACCCCTCCACTTT CASSLTAFNSPLHF
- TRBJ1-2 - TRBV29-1 TGCAGCCCGACAGGCTACACCTTC CSPTGYTF
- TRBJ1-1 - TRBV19 TGTGCCAGTAGTATAAACTCAGGGAACCGGAACACTGAAGCTTTCTTT CASSINSGNRNTEAFF
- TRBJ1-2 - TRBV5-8 TGTGCCAGCAGCCCGGGGGGCGGCTACACCTTC CASSPGGGYTF